This entry lists 20 T cell receptor beta chains sequenced from one sample in a study of STAT3 mutations in large granular lymphocyte leukemia. No cognate antigen is known for these TCRs. Study-wide results and caveats: At least one immunodominant TCR beta clonotype appeared in every T-cell large granular lymphocyte leukemia patient.

TCRdb's table, derived via immunoSEQ multiplex PCR, lists solely in-frame clones and lacks some. The repertoire holds 37,000 or so clones, roughly 84% seen once, with 0.35% to 0.55% in the top ten. Sample: PBMCs. The receptors stem from a human donor with T large granular lymphocyte leukemia. Some clones in this sample may be carry-over from other donors' samples.

This chain uses TRBV7-9 with TRBJ2-5; 7 positions match TRBD2. The length of the CDR3 is 14 residues. Unmatched junction bases numbered 4, after V lost 1 base and J lost 5 bases. Germline assignment: CDR1 SEHNR and CDR2 FQNEAQ (reference sequence). The CDR3 reads CASSLGWEGETQYF. CDR3 in DNA: TGTGCCAGCAGCTTAGGATGGGAGGGGGAGACCCAGTACTTC.

The CDR3 DNA sequence: TGTGCCAGCAGCCCTCGCGAGTCCATATATTTT. Its translation is CASSPRESIYF. The chain joins TRBV7-2 to TRBJ1-3; unclear D gene. Trimming shortened V by 5 bases and J by 11 bases, and 10 bases separated the two germline ends. The germline gives CDR1 SGHTA, CDR2 FQGNSA. The length of the CDR3 is 11 residues. Full variable domain (rest looked up from reference TRBV7-2 and TRBJ1-3): GAGVSQSPSNKVTEKGKDVELRCDPISGHTALYWYRQSLGQGLEFLIYFQGNSAPDKSGLPSDRFSAERTGGSVSTLTIQRTQQEDSAVYLCASSPRESIYFGEGSWLTVV.

The gene calls are TRBV28 and TRBJ1-2; tentative D call: TRBD1 (5 bases). Trimming removed 5 bases from V and 8 bases from J, with 12 bases in between. The CDR3 extends over 12 amino acids. Germline V gives CDR1 MDHEN, CDR2 SYDVKM. CDR3 DNA: TGTGCCAGCAGTCAACAGGAAGGGGGCTACACCTTC. Translated, it gives CASSQQEGGYTF.

This sequence joins TRBV7-9 and TRBJ1-1; no clear D. Germline loops: CDR1 SEHNR, CDR2 FQNEAQ (reference sequence). Trimming removed 2 bases at V and 3 bases at J, with 13 bases between. CDR3 length: 15 amino acids. CDR3 in DNA: TGTGCCAGCAGCTTACGCGTTGGCAGATACACTGAAGCTTTCTTT. Protein sequence: CASSLRVGRYTEAFF.

V is TRBV2 and J is TRBJ2-5, with D possibly being TRBD1 or TRBD2 (5 bases each). Looked up from germline, CDR1 is SNHLY and CDR2 is FYNNEI. The V gene lost 8 bases and the J gene lost 3 bases, with 16 bases spanning the gap. CDR3 length equals 14 residues. This chain's CDR3 is CASEPRGGEETQYF. The CDR3 region has the DNA TGTGCCAGCGAACCGAGGGGTGGGGAAGAGACCCAGTACTTC.

This chain links TRBV7-9 with TRBJ1-1; D is ambiguous. The V and J ends lost 5 bases and 6 bases respectively, with 10 bases between them. The length of the CDR3 is 12 residues. Per germline, CDR1 SEHNR and CDR2 FQNEAQ (reference sequence). CDR3 coding DNA: TGTGCCAGCAGCCACTCTACAGCTGAAGCTTTCTTT. This gives the protein CASSHSTAEAFF. Full variable domain (rest looked up from reference TRBV7-9 and TRBJ1-1): DTGVSQNPRHKITKRGQNVTFRCDPISEHNRLYWYRQTLGQGPEFLTYFQNEAQLEKSRLLSDRFSAERPKGSFSTLEIQRTEQGDSAMYLCASSHSTAEAFFGQGTRLTVV.

The chain has TRBV7-9 and TRBJ1-1; D is perhaps TRBD1 (5 bases). Germline lookup yields CDR1 SEHNR and CDR2 FQNEAQ (reference sequence). CDR3 size: 15 residues. The V end lost 0 bases, the J end lost 5 bases, and 13 bases lay between the germline ends. CDR3 sequence (DNA): TGTGCCAGCAGCTTAGCGAGCGGGGGGTGGACTGAAGCTTTCTTT. This sequence encodes CASSLASGGWTEAFF.

The CDR3 loop is CASSLGPGTSFQETQYF. The CDR3 DNA is TGTGCCAGCAGCTTGGGTCCCGGGACTAGTTTCCAAGAGACCCAGTACTTC. The V gene is TRBV5-4, the J gene TRBJ2-5; TRBD2 matches 8 bases. The CDR3 runs to 17 residues. Per the germline V gene, CDR1 is SGHNT and CDR2 is YYREEE (reference sequence). The V gene end was trimmed by 0 bases and the J gene end by 1 base; junction bases not matched to a gene: 8.

The CDR3 nucleotides read TGTGCCAGCAGTTCTTGGGGACAGGGTAATTCACCCCTCCACTTT. Translating it yields CASSSWGQGNSPLHF. The chain couples TRBV6-5 to TRBJ1-6; 9 bases are a match to TRBD1. The junction had 4 bases not matched to a gene; V was cut back by 4 bases and J by 6 bases. The CDR3 totals 15 residues. CDR1 is MNHEY and CDR2 is SVGAGI in the germline V gene.

In this sample, this clone turned up once. The chain recombines TRBV10-3 with TRBJ2-6; 7 nucleotides agree with TRBD1. Germline V gene sequence: CDR1 ENHRY, CDR2 SYGVKD. The CDR3 is 15 residues long. With V trimmed by 5 bases and J by 0 bases, 1 base remained unmatched. DNA for the CDR3: TGTGCCATCAGTTCAGGGGGCTCTGGGGCCAACGTCCTGACTTTC. Its protein product is CAISSGGSGANVLTF.

The chain combines TRBV6-5 with TRBJ2-1; D is undetermined. The CDR3 is 16 residues long. Trimming took off 0 bases at V and 0 bases at J, with 9 bases between the two ends. Germline V CDR1 and CDR2: MNHEY, SVGAGI. The CDR3 region has the DNA TGTGCCAGCAGTTACTCGAAGTCAACCTCCTACAATGAGCAGTTCTTC. Translating gives CASSYSKSTSYNEQFF.

The V gene is TRBV28, the J gene TRBJ2-7, with D possibly matching TRBD1 (6 bases). The V gene's germline CDR1 is MDHEN and CDR2 SYDVKM. The CDR3 length is 12 residues. Trimming cost V 9 bases and J 2 bases, with 11 bases left between them. CDR3 amino acids: CASRDITYEQYF. The CDR3 bases are TGTGCCAGTAGGGACATTACCTACGAGCAGTACTTC.

The chain has TRBV4-1 and TRBJ2-7, with 7 positions matching TRBD2. Per the germline V gene, CDR1 is MGHRA and CDR2 is YSYEKL. The CDR3 loop spans 17 amino acids. The V gene end was trimmed by 1 base and the J gene end by 2 bases; junction bases not matched to a gene: 11. CDR3 in DNA: TGCGCCAGCAGCCAAGCGGGGGGTTGGGAGGGTCCCTACGAGCAGTACTTC. Amino acids: CASSQAGGWEGPYEQYF.

The V gene is TRBV13, the J gene TRBJ2-3, with D perhaps matching TRBD1 (6 bases). CDR1 and CDR2 (germline): PRHDT, FYEKMQ (reference sequence). V lost 4 bases to trimming and J lost 1 base, with 9 bases between them. CDR3 length: 14 amino acids. The CDR3 region is CASSSKGGTDTQYF. CDR3 nucleotides: TGTGCCAGCAGCTCAAAGGGGGGCACAGATACGCAGTATTTT.

The chain joins TRBV6-6 to TRBJ2-7; TRBD1 is a possible D gene (5 bases). V dropped 6 bases and J dropped 3 bases, with 12 bases sitting between them. The germline CDR1 and CDR2 sequences are MNHNY and SVGAGI (reference sequence). The length of the CDR3 is 13 residues. For the CDR3, the DNA is TGTGCCAGCAGCAACGACAGATTCTACGAGCAGTACTTC. Translation: CASSNDRFYEQYF.

The chain combines TRBV5-6 with TRBJ2-1; D gene uncertain. The germline V gene encodes CDR1 SGHDT and CDR2 YYEEEE. Trimming took 2 bases from V and 12 from J, leaving 15 bases between them. The CDR3 covers 13 residues. CDR3 sequence (DNA): TGTGCCAGCAGCTTAGTCGGCAGGCAAACGCAGTTCTTC. The encoded protein is CASSLVGRQTQFF.

V is TRBV7-9 and J is TRBJ1-4; D gene ambiguous. The V gene's germline CDR1 is SEHNR and CDR2 FQNEAQ (reference sequence). CDR3 length: 15 amino acids. Trimming took 4 bases from V and 7 from J, leaving 16 bases between them. CDR3 loop: CASSSTAVSPEKLFF. The CDR3 DNA reads as TGTGCCAGCAGCTCGACGGCCGTCTCCCCTGAAAAACTGTTTTTT.

V usage is TRBV2 and J usage is TRBJ1-5, with D maybe TRBD1 (5 bases). V was cut by 7 bases and J by 11 bases, with 15 bases left in between. Germline V CDR1 and CDR2: SNHLY, FYNNEI. This CDR3 has 12 amino acids. The CDR3 spells CASTGEDAAQHF. CDR3 sequence (DNA): TGTGCCAGCACGGGGGAAGACGCGGCCCAGCATTTT.

J is TRBJ1-3 and V is TRBV7-9, with D possibly matching TRBD1 (6 bases). Looked up from germline, CDR1 is SEHNR and CDR2 is FQNEAQ (reference sequence). The CDR3 runs 15 residues. With 1 base removed from V and 1 base from J, the gap between germline ends came to 8 bases. DNA for the CDR3: TGTGCCAGCAGCTTAGAGGGGGTTTCTGGAAACACCATATATTTT. Its protein is CASSLEGVSGNTIYF.

This clone was found once. This chain joins TRBV9 and TRBJ2-2; 8 bases fit TRBD1. Germline trimming cut 3 bases from V and 1 base from J; bases unmatched to any gene: 5. Germline CDR1 SGDLS, CDR2 YYNGEE. The CDR3 has 16 amino acids. CDR3 amino acids: CASSARGTGNTGELFF. DNA of the CDR3: TGTGCCAGCAGCGCCAGGGGGACAGGGAACACCGGGGAGCTGTTTTTT.